The next 2 T cell receptor beta chains were all read from a single sample in a study of graft-versus-host responses after intestinal transplantation. The protocol was immunoSEQ multiplex PCR, while the TCRdb copy is restricted to in-frame clones and leaves out a portion. The table has under 25,000 clones, about nine tenths seen once; the top ten hold about a tenth. Sequenced material: PBMCs, taken less than 240 days after intestinal transplant. These receptors all come from a human patient who received an intestinal transplant, so some T cells may come from the graft donor.

J is TRBJ1-1 and V is TRBV6-5, with D uncertain. This CDR3 is built from 15 residues. V shed 2 bases and J shed 8 bases, with 18 bases lying between them. Germline CDR1 MNHEY, CDR2 SVGAGI. The CDR3 loop reads CASSYGAGKPGEAFF. CDR3 DNA sequence: TGTGCCAGCAGTTACGGAGCTGGGAAACCGGGGGAAGCTTTCTTT.

This clone was counted a few times. The chain uses TRBV9 and TRBJ1-6; 8 nucleotides align to TRBD1. Germline V lookup: CDR1 SGDLS, CDR2 YYNGEE. J gave up 4 bases and V 4 bases, and 10 bases lay outside the gene matches. The CDR3 is made up of 17 amino acids. CDR3 region: CASSRGTGQAYNSPLHF. CDR3 sequence (DNA): TGTGCCAGCAGCCGGGGGACGGGACAGGCATATAATTCACCCCTCCACTTT.